The 20 T cell receptor beta chains given below trace back to one sample, sequenced in a study of cytomegalovirus exposure and HLA in healthy donors. 60 Vbeta and 13 Jbeta primers were used in PCR. Assay used: immunoSEQ multiplex PCR; TCRdb lists only in-frame clones, some missing. The sample lists 100,000 to 150,000 clones, around 80% seen once, with 5% to 6.5% in the top ten. The sample comprised PBMCs. These TCRs come from a young man in good health and CMV-seronegative.

This chain links TRBV19 with TRBJ1-2; D not certain. V was shortened by 2 bases and J by 0 bases, with 7 bases between the two germline ends. Germline-derived CDR1 and CDR2 are LNHDA and SQIVND (reference sequence). The CDR3 consists of 14 residues. CDR3 coding DNA: TGTGCCAGTAGTATACCCACAACTAACTATGGCTACACCTTC. It is translated as CASSIPTTNYGYTF.

The chain carries TRBV29-1 and TRBJ1-1; perhaps TRBD1 as D (5 bases). Trimming removed 4 bases at V and 3 bases at J, with 12 bases between. The CDR3 length is 13 residues. CDR1 and CDR2 from the germline V gene are SQVTM and ANQGSEA. As DNA, the CDR3 is TGCAGCGTTGGGTTCAGGGCGGACACTGAAGCTTTCTTT. Translating gives CSVGFRADTEAFF.

This clone was recorded only once. The chain has TRBV25-1 and TRBJ2-3, with TRBD2 matching 9 bases. V shed 1 base, J shed 2 bases, and the junction held 4 bases outside the gene matches. Germline CDR1 reads MGHDK; CDR2 reads SYGVNS. The CDR3 is made up of 16 amino acids. The chain's CDR3 is CASSEFLAGITDTQYF. DNA for the CDR3: TGTGCCAGCAGTGAATTTCTAGCGGGGATCACAGATACGCAGTATTTT.

This sequence joins TRBV2 and TRBJ1-2, with D uncertain. The V gene lost 3 bases and the J gene lost 5 bases, with 7 bases spanning the gap. The CDR3 totals 12 residues. From germline, CDR1 is SNHLY and CDR2 FYNNEI. The CDR3 sequence is CASSETAYGYTF. In nucleotides, the CDR3 is TGTGCCAGCAGTGAGACTGCTTATGGCTACACCTTC. Based on the CDR3 plus reference TRBV2 and TRBJ1-2, the full variable domain is EPEVTQTPSHQVTQMGQEVILRCVPISNHLYFYWYRQILGQKVEFLVSFYNNEISEKSEIFDDQFSVERPDGSNFTLKIRSTKLEDSAMYFCASSETAYGYTFGSGTRLTVV.

This clone has only a few counts. The chain couples TRBV5-4 to TRBJ2-6; D may be TRBD1 (5 bases). In germline, CDR1 is SGHNT, CDR2 YYREEE (reference sequence). The CDR3 sequence is 16 residues long. The V end was cut by 4 bases, the J end by 0 bases, with 11 bases between. The CDR3 nucleotides are TGTGCCAGCAGCATACGACAGAGCTCTGGGGCCAACGTCCTGACTTTC. Its protein product is CASSIRQSSGANVLTF.

V is TRBV7-9 and J is TRBJ2-5; D is possibly TRBD2 (6 bases). This CDR3 has 15 amino acids. CDR1 is SEHNR and CDR2 is FQNEAQ in the germline V gene (reference sequence). Trimming took off 1 base at V and 2 bases at J, with 11 bases between the two ends. CDR3 in amino acids: CASSLGGLEQETQYF. The CDR3, as DNA: TGTGCCAGCAGCTTAGGGGGACTGGAACAAGAGACCCAGTACTTC.

The chain couples TRBV2 to TRBJ1-1; 9 positions match TRBD1. The CDR3 sequence is 11 residues long. The V segment lost 9 bases and the J segment 4 bases; nucleotides outside the gene matches: 0. The germline CDR1 and CDR2 sequences are SNHLY and FYNNEI. The CDR3 region is CARDRGTEAFF. The CDR3, as DNA: TGTGCCAGGGACAGGGGCACTGAAGCTTTCTTT.

This chain connects TRBV2 to TRBJ1-4; no clear D. V lost 6 bases and J 1 base, leaving 12 bases between the germline ends. The CDR3 contains 15 residues. Per the germline V gene, CDR1 is SNHLY and CDR2 is FYNNEI. In nucleotides, the CDR3 is TGTGCCAGCAGGAGGGCAGGCCAAACTAATGAAAAACTGTTTTTT. Its protein is CASRRAGQTNEKLFF. Combining the CDR3 with reference TRBV2 and TRBJ1-4 gives the whole variable domain EPEVTQTPSHQVTQMGQEVILRCVPISNHLYFYWYRQILGQKVEFLVSFYNNEISEKSEIFDDQFSVERPDGSNFTLKIRSTKLEDSAMYFCASRRAGQTNEKLFFGSGTQLSVL.

There are a few counts of this clone. The rearrangement joins TRBV9 to TRBJ2-3; no reliable D call. The CDR3 length is 15 residues. V dropped 3 bases and J dropped 0 bases, with 11 bases sitting between them. From germline, CDR1 is SGDLS and CDR2 YYNGEE. CDR3 sequence (DNA): TGTGCCAGCAGCGGAACCAGTTCTAGCACAGATACGCAGTATTTT. As protein: CASSGTSSSTDTQYF. Together with reference TRBV9 and TRBJ2-3, the CDR3 gives the full variable domain: DSGVTQTPKHLITATGQRVTLRCSPRSGDLSVYWYQQSLDQGLQFLIQYYNGEERAKGNILERFSAQQFPDLHSELNLSSLELGDSALYFCASSGTSSSTDTQYFGPGTRLTVL.

V is TRBV10-2 and J is TRBJ1-4, with D uncertain. The CDR3 runs 15 residues. Germline lookup yields CDR1 WSHSY and CDR2 SAAADI. Trimming took 0 bases from V and 7 from J, leaving 12 bases between them. The CDR3 DNA follows: TGCGCCAGCAGTGAGTCGAGCGGGTGGGGTGAAAAACTGTTTTTT. It translates to CASSESSGWGEKLFF.

This clone appeared a few times. The J gene is TRBJ1-2, the V gene TRBV7-9; TRBD1 matches at 9 bases. Looked up from germline, CDR1 is SEHNR and CDR2 is FQNEAQ (reference sequence). CDR3 length equals 12 residues. The J segment lost 8 bases and the V segment lost 5 bases, leaving 3 bases of the junction unmatched. CDR3: CASSDRGKGYTF. For the CDR3, the DNA is TGTGCCAGCAGCGACAGGGGGAAAGGCTACACCTTC. The full variable domain, in which reference TRBV7-9 and TRBJ1-2 provide the parts outside the CDR3, is DTGVSQNPRHKITKRGQNVTFRCDPISEHNRLYWYRQTLGQGPEFLTYFQNEAQLEKSRLLSDRFSAERPKGSFSTLEIQRTEQGDSAMYLCASSDRGKGYTFGSGTRLTVV.

V is TRBV18 and J is TRBJ2-2; 8 nucleotides align to TRBD1. The germline gives CDR1 KGHSH, CDR2 LQKENI. The CDR3 loop spans 16 amino acids. V trimming: 3 bases; J trimming: 0 bases; junction bases outside the gene matches: 3. CDR3 loop: CASSPRQGTNTGELFF. DNA of the CDR3: TGTGCCAGCTCACCTAGACAGGGGACGAACACCGGGGAGCTGTTTTTT. The variable domain in full, with the rest retrieved from reference TRBV18 and TRBJ2-2, is NAGVMQNPRHLVRRRGQEARLRCSPMKGHSHVYWYRQLPEEGLKFMVYLQKENIIDESGMPKERFSAEFPKEGPSILRIQQVVRGDSAAYFCASSPRQGTNTGELFFGEGSRLTVL.

Of note for this clone: Relative to the germline gene, one junction end is altered; a read error may explain this. The chain links TRBV7-7 to TRBJ1-1; no clear D. Germline lookup yields CDR1 SSHAT and CDR2 FNYEAQ (reference sequence). The CDR3 has 13 amino acids. CDR3 protein: CASSLSRNTEAFF. The CDR3 DNA sequence: TGTGCTAGCAGCCTCTCCCGTAACACTGAAGCTTTCTTT.

The CDR3 DNA sequence: TGCAGCGGATCTGGAGAGGGACAGGGTTATGACACTGAAGCTTTCTTT. Amino acid sequence: CSGSGEGQGYDTEAFF. The chain recombines TRBV29-1 with TRBJ1-1; 9 bases are a match to TRBD1. Germline CDR1 and CDR2: SQVTM and ANQGSEA. This CDR3 has 16 residues. The ends lost 7 bases at V and 3 bases at J; junction bases unmatched: 15.

V and J are TRBV7-3 and TRBJ1-1, with D uncertain. Germline lookup yields CDR1 SGHTA and CDR2 FQGTGA. This CDR3 has 15 amino acids. Between the trimmed V and J ends, which lost 1 base and 7 bases, there was a span of 16 bases. CDR3 amino acids: CASSLSATSQSEAFF. Written as DNA, the CDR3 is TGTGCCAGCAGCTTAAGCGCGACATCACAGAGTGAAGCTTTCTTT.

This clone has a single count. The chain is built from TRBV9 and TRBJ2-2; weak D call: TRBD1 (5 bases). CDR3 length equals 12 residues. The germline V gene has CDR1 SGDLS and CDR2 YYNGEE. Deletions cut 2 bases from V and 6 bases from J, with 5 bases between. CDR3 bases: TGTGCCAGCAGCGTCAGGGCCGGGGAGCTGTTTTTT. Protein: CASSVRAGELFF. Complete variable domain (other parts from reference TRBV9 and TRBJ2-2): DSGVTQTPKHLITATGQRVTLRCSPRSGDLSVYWYQQSLDQGLQFLIQYYNGEERAKGNILERFSAQQFPDLHSELNLSSLELGDSALYFCASSVRAGELFFGEGSRLTVL.

This clone came up a few times. Here the CDR3 DNA reads TGTGCCAGCAGGTCGACTCCAGCTGACTACAATGAGCAGTTCTTC. Its protein product is CASRSTPADYNEQFF. V is TRBV6-1 and J is TRBJ2-1; D is unresolved. Trimming took 6 bases from V and 3 from J, leaving 15 bases between them. CDR1 MNHNS and CDR2 SASEGT come from the germline V gene. This CDR3 is built from 15 residues.

The chain has TRBV2 and TRBJ1-5; the D is unclear. Germline V gene data show CDR1 as SNHLY and CDR2 as FYNNEI. This CDR3 comprises 13 residues. The V end was cut by 4 bases, the J end by 3 bases, with 7 bases between. The DNA for the CDR3 is TGTGCCAGCAGTGGAGCTATCAATCAGCCCCAGCATTTT. It codes for CASSGAINQPQHF.

The V and J genes are TRBV10-1 and TRBJ2-7, with D possibly matching TRBD1 (5 bases). The CDR3 contains 14 residues. Per the germline V gene, CDR1 is WNHNN and CDR2 is SYGVQD (reference sequence). Trimming pared 5 bases from V and 2 bases from J, leaving 13 bases between. The CDR3 loop reads CASSRSRVPYEQYF. CDR3 sequence (DNA): TGCGCCAGCAGTAGGTCCAGGGTCCCCTACGAGCAGTACTTC.

This chain uses TRBV18 with TRBJ1-6; D perhaps matches TRBD1 (5 bases). The CDR3 length is 14 residues. The V and J ends lost 6 bases and 8 bases respectively, with 14 bases between them. CDR1 and CDR2 from the germline V gene are KGHSH and LQKENI. The CDR3, as DNA: TGTGCCAGCTCTGAGGGCGGGGCTGATTCACCCCTCCACTTT. Its translation is CASSEGGADSPLHF.